This TCR beta chain was captured in a study of shared clonotypes between healthy human individuals. CDR3 length: 12 residues. Trimming left V 5 bases short and J 6 bases short, with 11 bases between. Germline V gives CDR1 SQVTM, CDR2 ANQGSEA. Genomic DNA belonging to each subset was distributed in equal measure over several immunoSEQ plates. The repertoire was sequenced with immunoSEQ multiplex PCR; TCRdb's copy has only in-frame clones and lacks some. The table has some 2,500,000 clones, approximately 90% seen once; the top ten hold around 0.4%. The clonotype comes from a man between 18 and 35 years old in good health. Some clones in this sample may be carry-over from other donors' samples. Sequences were obtained from naive CD4+ T cells from PBMCs. Regarding subset: CD45RA+ positively selected. The chain couples TRBV29-1 to TRBJ1-3, with D uncertain. The CDR3 loop is CSVQRESNTIYF. The CDR3, as DNA: TGCAGCGTTCAGCGGGAGTCAAACACCATATATTTT.